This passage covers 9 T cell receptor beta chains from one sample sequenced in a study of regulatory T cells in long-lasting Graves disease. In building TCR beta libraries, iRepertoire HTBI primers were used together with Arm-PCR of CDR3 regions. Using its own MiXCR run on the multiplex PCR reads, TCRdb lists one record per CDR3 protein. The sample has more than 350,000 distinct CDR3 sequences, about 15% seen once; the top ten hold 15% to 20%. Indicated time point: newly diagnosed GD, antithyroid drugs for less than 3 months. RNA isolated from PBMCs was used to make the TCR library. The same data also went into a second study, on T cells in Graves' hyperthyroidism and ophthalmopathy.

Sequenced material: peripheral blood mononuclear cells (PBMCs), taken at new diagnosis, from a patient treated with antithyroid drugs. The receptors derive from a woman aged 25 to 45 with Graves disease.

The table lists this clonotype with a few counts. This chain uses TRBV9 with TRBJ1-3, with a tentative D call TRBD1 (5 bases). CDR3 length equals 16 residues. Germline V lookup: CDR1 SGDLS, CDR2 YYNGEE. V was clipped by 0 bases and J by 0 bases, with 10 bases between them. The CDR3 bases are TGTGCCAGCAGCGTAGCCCCCGGGGGCTCTGGAAACACCATATATTTT. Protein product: CASSVAPGGSGNTIYF.

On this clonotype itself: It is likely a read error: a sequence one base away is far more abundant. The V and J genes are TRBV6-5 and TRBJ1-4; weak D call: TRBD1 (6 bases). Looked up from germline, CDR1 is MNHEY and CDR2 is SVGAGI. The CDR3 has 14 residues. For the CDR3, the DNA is TGTGCCAGCAGTTTAGGGGGGACTAATGAAAAACTGTTGTTT. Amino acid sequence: CASSLGGTNEKLLF.

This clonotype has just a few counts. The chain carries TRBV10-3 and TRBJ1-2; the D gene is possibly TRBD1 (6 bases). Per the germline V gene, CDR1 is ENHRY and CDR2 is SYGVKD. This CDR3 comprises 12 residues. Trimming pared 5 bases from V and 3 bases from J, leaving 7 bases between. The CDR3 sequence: CAISWTDYGYTF. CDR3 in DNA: TGTGCCATCAGTTGGACAGACTATGGCTACACCTTC.

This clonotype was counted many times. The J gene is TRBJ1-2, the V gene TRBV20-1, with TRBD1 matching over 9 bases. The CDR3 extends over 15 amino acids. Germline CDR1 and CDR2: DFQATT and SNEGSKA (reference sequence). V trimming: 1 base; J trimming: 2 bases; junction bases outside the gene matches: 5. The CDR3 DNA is TGCAGTGCTAGAGCCCCGGGACAGGGAAACTATGGCTACACCTTC. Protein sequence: CSARAPGQGNYGYTF.

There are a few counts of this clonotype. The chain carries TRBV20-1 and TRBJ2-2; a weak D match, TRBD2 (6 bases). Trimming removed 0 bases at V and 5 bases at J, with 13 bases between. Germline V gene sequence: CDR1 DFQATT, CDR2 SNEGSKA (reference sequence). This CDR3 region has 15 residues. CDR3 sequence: CSARDPREGTGELFF. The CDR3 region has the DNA TGCAGTGCTAGAGATCCGCGGGAAGGTACCGGGGAGCTGTTTTTT.

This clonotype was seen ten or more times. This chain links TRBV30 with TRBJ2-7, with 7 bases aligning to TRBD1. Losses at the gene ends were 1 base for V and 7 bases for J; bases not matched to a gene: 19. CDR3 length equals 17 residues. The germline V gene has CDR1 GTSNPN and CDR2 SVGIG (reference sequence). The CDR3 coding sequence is TGTGCCTGGAGTGCCTCCCGGCCGACAGGGCCCCCCAGGGAGCAGTACTTC. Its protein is CAWSASRPTGPPREQYF.

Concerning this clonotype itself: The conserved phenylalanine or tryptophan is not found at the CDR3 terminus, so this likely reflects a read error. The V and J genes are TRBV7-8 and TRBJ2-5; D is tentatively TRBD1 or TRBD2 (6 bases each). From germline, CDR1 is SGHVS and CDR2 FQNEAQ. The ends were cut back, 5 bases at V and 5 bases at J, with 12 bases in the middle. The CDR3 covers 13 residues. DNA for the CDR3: TGTGCCAGCAGCCGTGGAGGGGGGGAGACCCAGTACCTC. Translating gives CASSRGGGETQYL.

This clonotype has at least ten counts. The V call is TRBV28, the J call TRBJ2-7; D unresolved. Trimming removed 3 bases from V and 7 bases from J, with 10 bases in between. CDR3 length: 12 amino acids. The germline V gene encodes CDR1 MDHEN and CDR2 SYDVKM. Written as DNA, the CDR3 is TGTGCCAGCAGTTTTGGCGTGCGGGAGCAGTACTTC. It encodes CASSFGVREQYF.

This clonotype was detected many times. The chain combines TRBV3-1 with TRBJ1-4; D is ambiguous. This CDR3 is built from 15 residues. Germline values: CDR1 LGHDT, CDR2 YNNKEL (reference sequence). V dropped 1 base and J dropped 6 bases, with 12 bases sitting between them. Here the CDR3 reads CASSQGAQSDEKLFF. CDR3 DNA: TGTGCCAGCAGCCAAGGAGCCCAGTCAGATGAAAAACTGTTTTTT.